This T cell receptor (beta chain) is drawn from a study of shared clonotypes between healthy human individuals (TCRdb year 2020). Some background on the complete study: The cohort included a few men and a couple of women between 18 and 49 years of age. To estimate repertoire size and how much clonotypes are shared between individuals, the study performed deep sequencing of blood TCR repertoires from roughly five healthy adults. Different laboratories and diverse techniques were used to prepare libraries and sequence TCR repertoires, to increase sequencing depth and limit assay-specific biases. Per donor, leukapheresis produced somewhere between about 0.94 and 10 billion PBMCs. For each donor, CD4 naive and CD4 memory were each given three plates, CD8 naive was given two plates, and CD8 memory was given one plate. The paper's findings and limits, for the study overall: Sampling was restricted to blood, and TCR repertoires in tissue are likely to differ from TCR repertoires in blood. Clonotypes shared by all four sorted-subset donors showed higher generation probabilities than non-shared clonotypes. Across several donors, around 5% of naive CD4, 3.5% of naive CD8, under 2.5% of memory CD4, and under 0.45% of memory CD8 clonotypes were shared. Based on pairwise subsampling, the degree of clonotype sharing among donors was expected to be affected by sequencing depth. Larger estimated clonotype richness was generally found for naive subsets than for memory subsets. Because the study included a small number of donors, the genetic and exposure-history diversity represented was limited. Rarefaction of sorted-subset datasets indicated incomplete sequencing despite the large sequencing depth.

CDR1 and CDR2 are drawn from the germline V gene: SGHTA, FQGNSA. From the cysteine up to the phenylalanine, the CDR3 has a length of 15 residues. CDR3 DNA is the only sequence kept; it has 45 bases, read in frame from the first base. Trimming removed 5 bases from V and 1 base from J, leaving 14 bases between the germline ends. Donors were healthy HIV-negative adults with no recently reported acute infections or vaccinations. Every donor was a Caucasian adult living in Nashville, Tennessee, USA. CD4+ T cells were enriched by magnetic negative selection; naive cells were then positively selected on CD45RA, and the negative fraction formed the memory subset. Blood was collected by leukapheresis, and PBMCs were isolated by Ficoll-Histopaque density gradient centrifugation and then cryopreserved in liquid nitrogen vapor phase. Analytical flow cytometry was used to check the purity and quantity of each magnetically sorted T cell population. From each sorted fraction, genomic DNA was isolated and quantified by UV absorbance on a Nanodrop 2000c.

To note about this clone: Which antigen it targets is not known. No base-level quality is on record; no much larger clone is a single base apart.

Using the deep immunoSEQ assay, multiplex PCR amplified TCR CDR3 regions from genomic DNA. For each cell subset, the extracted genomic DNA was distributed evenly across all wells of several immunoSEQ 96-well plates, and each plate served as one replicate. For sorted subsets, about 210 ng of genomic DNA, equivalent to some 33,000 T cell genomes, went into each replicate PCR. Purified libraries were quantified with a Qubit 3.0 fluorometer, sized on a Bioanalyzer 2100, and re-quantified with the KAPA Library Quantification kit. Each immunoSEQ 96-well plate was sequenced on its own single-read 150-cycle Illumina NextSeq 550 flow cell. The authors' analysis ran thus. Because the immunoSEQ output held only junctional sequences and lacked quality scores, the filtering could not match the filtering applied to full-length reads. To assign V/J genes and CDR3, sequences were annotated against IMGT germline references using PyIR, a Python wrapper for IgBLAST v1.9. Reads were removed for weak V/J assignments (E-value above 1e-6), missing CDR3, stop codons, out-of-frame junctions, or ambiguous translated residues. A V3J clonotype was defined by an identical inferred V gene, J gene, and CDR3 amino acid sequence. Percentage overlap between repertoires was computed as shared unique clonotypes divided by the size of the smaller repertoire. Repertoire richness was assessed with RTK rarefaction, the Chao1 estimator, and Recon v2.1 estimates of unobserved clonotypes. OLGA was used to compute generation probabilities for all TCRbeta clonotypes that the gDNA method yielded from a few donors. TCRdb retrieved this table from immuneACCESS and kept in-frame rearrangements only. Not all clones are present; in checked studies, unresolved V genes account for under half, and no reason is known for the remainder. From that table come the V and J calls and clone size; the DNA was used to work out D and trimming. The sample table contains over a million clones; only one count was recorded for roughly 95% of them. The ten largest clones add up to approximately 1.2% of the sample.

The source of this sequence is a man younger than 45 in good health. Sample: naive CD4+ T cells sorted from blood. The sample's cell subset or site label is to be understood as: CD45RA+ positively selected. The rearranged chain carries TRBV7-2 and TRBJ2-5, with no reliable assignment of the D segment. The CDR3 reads CASSITPSRQETQYF. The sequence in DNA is TGTGCCAGCAGCATAACACCGAGCCGCCAAGAGACCCAGTACTTC. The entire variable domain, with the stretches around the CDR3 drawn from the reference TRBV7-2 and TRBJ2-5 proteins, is GAGVSQSPSNKVTEKGKDVELRCDPISGHTALYWYRQSLGQGLEFLIYFQGNSAPDKSGLPSDRFSAERTGGSVSTLTIQRTQQEDSAVYLCASSITPSRQETQYFGPGTRLLVL.